The 8 T cell receptor beta chains below come from one sample, sequenced in a study of shared clonotypes between healthy human individuals. The repertoire was sequenced with immunoSEQ multiplex PCR; TCRdb's copy has only in-frame clones and lacks some. In the table there are roughly 1 million clones, around 75% of which are singletons. The material sequenced was memory CD4+ T cells sorted from blood. Specified subset: CD45RA-negative fraction. The receptors shown here come from a man in his late teens or twenties in good health.

The chain employs TRBV6-5 and TRBJ1-6; 7 nucleotides agree with TRBD1. J was trimmed by 7 bases and V by 5 bases; bases with no gene match: 5. Germline-derived CDR1 and CDR2 are MNHEY and SVGAGI. The length of the CDR3 is 14 residues. CDR3 protein: CASSPQGLNSPLHF. The CDR3 nucleotides are TGTGCCAGCAGTCCACAGGGGTTGAATTCACCCCTCCACTTT.

This chain uses TRBV5-1 with TRBJ2-7; D is undetermined. Germline V gene data show CDR1 as SGHRS and CDR2 as YFSETQ. The CDR3 consists of 17 residues. V was cut by 2 bases and J by 0 bases, with 18 bases left in between. The CDR3 sequence: CASSLGAVLSSSYEQYF. As DNA, the CDR3 is TGCGCCAGCAGCTTAGGAGCAGTTTTATCGAGCTCCTACGAGCAGTACTTC.

The J gene is TRBJ1-2, the V gene TRBV28; 8 nucleotides match TRBD1. Per the germline V gene, CDR1 is MDHEN and CDR2 is SYDVKM. There are 15 residues in the CDR3. V lost 3 bases to trimming and J lost 3 bases; unmatched junction nucleotides: 6. The CDR3 region is CASSLTGAGDYGYTF. In DNA form, the CDR3 reads TGTGCCAGCAGTTTGACAGGGGCGGGGGACTATGGCTACACCTTC.

This chain connects TRBV2 to TRBJ1-5; D is ambiguous. The length of the CDR3 is 17 residues. V lost 3 bases and J 6 bases, leaving 21 bases between the germline ends. Per germline, CDR1 SNHLY and CDR2 FYNNEI. The CDR3 DNA is TGTGCCAGCAGTGAGTCGGGCGTATCCTTAGGTTCTCAGCCCCAGCATTTT. It yields the protein CASSESGVSLGSQPQHF.

The J gene is TRBJ2-1, the V gene TRBV2, with 7 nucleotides matching TRBD2. The CDR3 is 15 amino acids. The germline gives CDR1 SNHLY, CDR2 FYNNEI. The V segment lost 3 bases and the J segment 9 bases; nucleotides outside the gene matches: 11. The CDR3 here is CASSEDGRAVVEQFF. In DNA, the CDR3 is TGTGCCAGCAGTGAGGATGGGAGGGCCGTCGTTGAGCAGTTCTTC.

This chain connects TRBV27 to TRBJ2-2, with 9 positions matching TRBD1. Germline V gene sequence: CDR1 MNHEY, CDR2 SMNVEV (reference sequence). With V trimmed by 5 bases and J by 4 bases, 11 bases remained unmatched. CDR3 length: 17 amino acids. CDR3 DNA: TGTGCCAGCAGTCCGCGACAGGGGGATCTAAGCACCGGGGAGCTGTTTTTT. Translating gives CASSPRQGDLSTGELFF.

The rearrangement links TRBV5-1 to TRBJ2-1; 8 bases are shared with TRBD1. V shed 1 base, J shed 6 bases, and the junction held 3 bases outside the gene matches. The V gene's germline CDR1 is SGHRS and CDR2 YFSETQ. The CDR3 sequence is 14 residues long. CDR3: CASSLSQGGNEQFF. In DNA, the CDR3 is TGCGCCAGCAGCTTGTCACAGGGGGGCAATGAGCAGTTCTTC.

CDR3 residues: CASYRVAYGYTF. As DNA, the CDR3 is TGTGCCAGCTACAGGGTTGCCTATGGCTACACCTTC. The chain links TRBV28 to TRBJ1-2, with D tentatively TRBD1 (6 bases). V was clipped by 8 bases and J by 4 bases, with 11 bases between them. This CDR3 region has 12 residues. CDR1 and CDR2 from the germline V gene are MDHEN and SYDVKM.